What follows are 5 T cell receptor beta chains derived from one specimen sequenced in a study of cytomegalovirus exposure and HLA in healthy donors. 60 Vbeta and 13 Jbeta primers were used in PCR. Produced via immunoSEQ multiplex PCR; TCRdb's table is partial and in-frame only. The data hold over 120,000 clones, with around 80% observed a single time. The specimen sequenced was PBMCs. The origin of the receptors is a female donor in good health and CMV-seronegative.

There are a few counts of this clone. The gene calls are TRBV12-2 and TRBJ2-7; no check of the table's D call, TRBD2, against the DNA was made. TRBV12-2 is tagged as a pseudogene. CDR3 length: 16 residues. The CDR3 region has the DNA TGTGCAAGTCGCCACAAATATAGCCCTCGGCCCTACGAGCAGTACTTC. It yields the protein CASRHKYSPRPYEQYF.

The rearrangement uses TRBV28 and TRBJ2-2; tentative D call: TRBD2 (6 bases). Trimming shortened V by 6 bases and J by 1 base, and 12 bases separated the two germline ends. This CDR3 has 15 residues. CDR1 and CDR2 (germline): MDHEN, SYDVKM. DNA of the CDR3: TGTGCCAGCAGGCTGCGGGACTGGAACACCGGGGAGCTGTTTTTT. Translating gives CASRLRDWNTGELFF.

The chain employs TRBV29-1 and TRBJ2-1, with unresolved D. The CDR3 covers 14 residues. Trimming cost V 0 bases and J 7 bases, with 13 bases left between them. Germline CDR1 SQVTM, CDR2 ANQGSEA. CDR3 region: CSVEDTPSRNEQFF. The CDR3 DNA sequence: TGCAGCGTTGAAGACACGCCGTCGAGGAATGAGCAGTTCTTC.

The chain joins TRBV5-1 to TRBJ1-2; the D gene is possibly TRBD1 (5 bases). The CDR3 is made up of 14 amino acids. V was trimmed by 4 bases and J by 5 bases, leaving 15 bases between them. The germline CDR1 and CDR2 sequences are SGHRS and YFSETQ. The CDR3 loop is CASSAGIELYGYTF. As DNA, the CDR3 is TGCGCCAGCAGCGCAGGGATAGAGCTTTATGGCTACACCTTC.

This clone was detected a few times. The chain has TRBV5-1 and TRBJ1-4, with D maybe TRBD1 (5 bases). The CDR3 length is 15 residues. Germline V gene lookup returns CDR1 SGHRS and CDR2 YFSETQ. V gave up 1 base and J gave up 5 bases, with 12 bases separating them. CDR3 sequence: CASSLNRRVNEKLFF. Written as DNA, the CDR3 is TGCGCCAGCAGCTTGAATCGCAGGGTGAATGAAAAACTGTTTTTT.